This TCR beta chain is drawn from a study of cytomegalovirus exposure and HLA in healthy donors. Study results and limitations: TCR beta chain V- and J-gene trimming was linked, in a later analysis, to a missense variant in DCLRE1C.

Primers: 60 Vbeta forward and 13 Jbeta reverse. Clones were read by immunoSEQ multiplex PCR, and TCRdb kept only the in-frame ones, dropping some. The sample lists some 45,000 clones; approximately 68% were seen once. This CDR3 has 15 amino acids. Losses at the gene ends were 5 bases for V and 2 bases for J; bases not matched to a gene: 7. CDR1 and CDR2 from the germline V gene are SGHVS and FQNEAQ. At the time of sampling, donors were nominally healthy, though unrecorded immune exposures were likely. Concerning this clone: As yet, its antigen is unknown.

V is TRBV7-8 and J is TRBJ2-3; TRBD1 matches 7 bases. The sequencing input was PBMCs. The receptor was isolated from a man between 25 and 39 years old in good health and CMV-seronegative. In nucleotides, the CDR3 is TGTGCCAGCAGCCCGGGACAGTTTTACACAGATACGCAGTATTTT. Amino acids: CASSPGQFYTDTQYF.